This is a list of T cell receptor beta chains from one sample in a study of blood T cell repertoires in COVID-19. The protocol was immunoSEQ multiplex PCR, while the TCRdb copy is restricted to in-frame clones and leaves out a portion. The sample yields about 200,000 clones, approximately 84% seen once. Sequencing was done on a sample of peripheral blood. These receptors were taken from a human donor with acute or convalescent COVID-19. The donor label of this sample is uncertain. Both conserved end residues are part of each CDR3. The order of the fields is V gene, D gene, J gene, clone size, CDR3 DNA, CDR3 protein. A D gene is named only where the DNA matches it firmly. Size tells how often a clone was seen (once, few, many) or the class of an expanded clone, and some rows leave it out.

TRBV11-1	TRBD2	TRBJ2-7	NA	TGTGCCAGCAGCTTAGCGGGAGGGCCCCGTTTCGAGCAGTACTTC	CASSLAGGPRFEQYF
TRBV6-5	NA	TRBJ2-3	NA	TGTGCCAGCAGTTACCGGCAGGGGACAGATACGCAGTATTTT	CASSYRQGTDTQYF
TRBV7-9	TRBD1	TRBJ1-3	NA	TGTGCCAGCAGCCCCCCGGGACAGGCTATCTTCTCTGGAAACACCATATATTTT	CASSPPGQAIFSGNTIYF
TRBV7-8	NA	TRBJ2-7	NA	TGTGCCAGCAGCTTAGCCGGGATAGTCTACGAGCAGTACTTC	CASSLAGIVYEQYF
TRBV5-1	NA	TRBJ2-7	NA	TGCGCCAGCAGCTCAGGGGCCTACGAGCAGTACTTC	CASSSGAYEQYF
TRBV7-9	TRBD1	TRBJ2-3	few	TGTGCCAGCAGTCCCCGGGACAGTTCTCCCACAGATACGCAGTATTTT	CASSPRDSSPTDTQYF
TRBV6-6	TRBD1	TRBJ2-7	few	TGTGCCAGCAGTTCGACAGGGGGCGGCTACGAGCAGTACTTC	CASSSTGGGYEQYF
TRBV3-1/TRBV3-2	NA	TRBJ1-1	NA	TGTGCCAGCAGCCAAGGGGGAGGACGCCAAGCTTTCTTT	CASSQGGGRQAFF
TRBV7-6	NA	TRBJ2-7	NA	TGTGCCAGCAGTCCCCTGGGGGGGGCGAACTACGAGCAGTACTTC	CASSPLGGANYEQYF
TRBV9	TRBD2	TRBJ2-2	NA	TGTGCCAGCAGCACCGGGACTAGCGCAACCGGGGAGCTGTTTTTT	CASSTGTSATGELFF
TRBV5-1	NA	TRBJ1-3	NA	TGCGCCAGCAGCTTGGGACAGACTGGAAACACCATATATTTT	CASSLGQTGNTIYF
TRBV28	TRBD1	TRBJ2-2	NA	TGTGCCAGCAGACCCCAGGGACAGGGGCGAGGCACCGGGGAGCTGTTTTTT	CASRPQGQGRGTGELFF
TRBV5-1	NA	TRBJ2-6	many	TGCGCCAGCAGCTCCGGGTCCGGGGCCAACGTCCTGACTTTC	CASSSGSGANVLTF
TRBV19	TRBD2	TRBJ2-1	NA	TGTGCCAGTAGTACCCACGCGGGGGGCGCGAGGAATGAGCAGTTCTTC	CASSTHAGGARNEQFF
TRBV30	NA	TRBJ1-1	NA	TGTGCCTGTTTGGGGCGGGGAGGCACTGAAGCTTTCTTT	CACLGRGGTEAFF
TRBV5-4	NA	TRBJ1-5	NA	TGTGCCAGCAGCTCTGGACTAAGCAATCAGCCCCAGCATTTT	CASSSGLSNQPQHF
TRBV4-3	TRBD2	TRBJ2-1	once	TGCGCCAGCAGCCAAGCCCCGGCCACTAGCGGGGGCTACAATGAGCAGTTCTTC	CASSQAPATSGGYNEQFF
TRBV28	NA	TRBJ1-1	NA	TGTGCCAGCAGTTCAGGGGTGAACACTGAAGCTTTCTTT	CASSSGVNTEAFF
TRBV7-8	NA	TRBJ1-5	NA	TGTGCCAGCAGCTTAAAGGGGAATGGACCCCAGCATTTT	CASSLKGNGPQHF
TRBV7-6	TRBD1	TRBJ2-2	NA	TGTGCCAGCAGCTATGGACAGGGGGCAGGCACCGGGGAGCTGTTTTTT	CASSYGQGAGTGELFF
TRBV7-2	TRBD1	TRBJ1-1	NA	TGTGCCAGCAGCCCCGGACAGGGGGTGGGGGGGACTGAAGCTTTCTTT	CASSPGQGVGGTEAFF
TRBV29-1	TRBD2	TRBJ2-1	once	TGCAGCGTTGAACTTCAAGGGGCAGGGAGGGTTGAGCAGTTCTTC	CSVELQGAGRVEQFF
TRBV18	NA	TRBJ2-5	NA	TGTGCCAGCACCAACCCGGGGGAGACCCAGTACTTC	CASTNPGETQYF
TRBV27	TRBD2	TRBJ2-7	NA	TGTGCCAGCAGCTCCACAGGGACTAGCGGCTACGAGCAGTACTTC	CASSSTGTSGYEQYF
TRBV6-6	NA	TRBJ1-2	NA	TGTGCCAGCAGTTACTCGTGGGGGGAGGATGGCTACACCTTC	CASSYSWGEDGYTF
TRBV14	TRBD2	TRBJ2-1	NA	TGTGCCAGCAGCCAAGGATTAGCGGGTTGGGGCAATGAGCAGTTCTTC	CASSQGLAGWGNEQFF
TRBV6-5	NA	TRBJ2-1	NA	TGTGCCAGCAGTTACCAGGGACTCTCCAATGAGCAGTTCTTC	CASSYQGLSNEQFF
TRBV23-1	NA	TRBJ2-5	NA	TGCGCCAGCAGTCAAATCCGATACAGGGCCTACCAAGAGACCCAGTACTTC	CASSQIRYRAYQETQYF
TRBV18	TRBD1	TRBJ1-1	NA	TGTGCCAGCTCACCAAGCACAGGGGGAGGGCGTGAAGCTTTCTTT	CASSPSTGGGREAFF
TRBV3-1/TRBV3-2	NA	TRBJ1-6	NA	TGTGCCAGCAGCCAAGCGAGGTCACCCCTCCACTTT	CASSQARSPLHF
TRBV18	TRBD1	TRBJ1-2	NA	TGTGCCAGCTCTCCCCAGACAGGGGCCGACTATGGCTACACCTTC	CASSPQTGADYGYTF
TRBV6-5	TRBD1	TRBJ1-3	NA	TGTGCCAGCAGTTTCGAGGGGGCGCTTGGAAACACCATATATTTT	CASSFEGALGNTIYF
TRBV28	NA	TRBJ1-5	NA	TGTGCCAGCAGTTTCTTTGGCAGGGGTCGAAATCAGCCCCAGCATTTT	CASSFFGRGRNQPQHF
TRBV5-6	NA	TRBJ2-3	NA	TGTGCCAGCAGCTCGGGAAGATGGCGGAAAGATACGCAGTATTTT	CASSSGRWRKDTQYF
TRBV7-8	NA	TRBJ1-1	NA	TGTGCCAGCAGCTTTAGAGGGGGGGGATCGGCTTTCTTT	CASSFRGGGSAFF
TRBV7-9	TRBD1	TRBJ2-7	NA	TGTGCCAGCAGCTTTGGACAGGGGCGGGAGCAGTACTTC	CASSFGQGREQYF
TRBV6-6	TRBD1	TRBJ2-3	NA	TGTGCCAGCCAGGGGGATCTCTGGGGTACGCAGTATTTT	CASQGDLWGTQYF
TRBV19	TRBD1	TRBJ1-5	NA	TGTGCCAGTAGTACCCGGACAGGGGATCAGCCCCAGCATTTT	CASSTRTGDQPQHF
TRBV6-5	NA	TRBJ2-7	NA	TGTGCCAGCAGTCTCACAGGTACCGAGCAGTACTTC	CASSLTGTEQYF
TRBV30	NA	TRBJ1-6	NA	TGTGCCTGCGACACGCAGGGTCGGTCACCCCTCCACTTT	CACDTQGRSPLHF
TRBV27	NA	TRBJ2-7	NA	TGTGCCAGCAGTCTCTCCCCACCTATAGCGGTACTCTACGAGCAGTACTTC	CASSLSPPIAVLYEQYF
TRBV7-8	TRBD1	TRBJ2-1	NA	TGTGCCAGCAGCCCCGGCAGGGGGTTTACAAATGAGCAGTTCTTC	CASSPGRGFTNEQFF
TRBV19	NA	TRBJ1-1	few	TGTGCCAGTAGTATTACAGATTTGAACACTGAAGCTTTCTTT	CASSITDLNTEAFF
TRBV7-9	NA	TRBJ2-7	NA	TGTGCCAGCAGCTTAAGGGGGAGCGGCGACGAGCAGTACTTC	CASSLRGSGDEQYF
TRBV7-9	NA	TRBJ1-5	few	TGTGCCAGCAGCCGTAGCACGGTTGAACAGCCCCAGCATTTT	CASSRSTVEQPQHF
TRBV4-2	NA	TRBJ1-2	NA	TGTGCCAGCAGCCCAGTGGGGGAGGACTATGGCTACACCTTC	CASSPVGEDYGYTF
TRBV18	TRBD1	TRBJ1-1	NA	TGTGCCAGCTCACCGGACAGGGGGCACACTGAAGCTTTCTTT	CASSPDRGHTEAFF
TRBV28	NA	TRBJ2-4	few	TGTGCCACCGCCTCCGGGAGTGGGGACATTCAGTACTTC	CATASGSGDIQYF
TRBV10-3	NA	TRBJ1-3	NA	TGTGCCATCAGTGGCAACGACAGACTCTCTGGAAACACCATATATTTT	CAISGNDRLSGNTIYF